These 22 T cell receptor beta chains share one sample of origin, sequenced in a study of OX40 agonist ivuxolimab in advanced cancers. Profiled with immunoSEQ multiplex PCR; TCRdb holds only in-frame clones, not every one. The table lists approximately 30,000 clones, 80% to 90% of them singletons. Sequencing used CD4+ or CD8+ T cells sorted from blood, obtained in a trial of the OX40 agonist ivuxolimab. Receptors originate from an adult with an advanced solid tumor such as melanoma, head and neck, liver or kidney cancer.

The genes are TRBV9 and TRBJ2-2, with D tentatively TRBD1 (6 bases). The CDR3 runs to 13 residues. V shed 5 bases and J shed 5 bases, with 10 bases lying between them. The germline V gene encodes CDR1 SGDLS and CDR2 YYNGEE. For the CDR3, the DNA is TGTGCCAGCAGATTCAGGGGTACCGGGGAGCTGTTTTTT. Amino acids: CASRFRGTGELFF.

The chain uses TRBV7-8 and TRBJ2-7, with 7 bases aligning to TRBD1. CDR3 length: 14 residues. CDR1 is SGHVS, CDR2 FQNEAQ, per germline. V gave up 8 bases and J gave up 4 bases; unmatched junction bases: 11. CDR3 amino acids: CASAVTGASYEQYF. CDR3 sequence (DNA): TGTGCCAGCGCGGTCACAGGGGCGTCTTACGAGCAGTACTTC.

The gene calls are TRBV29-1 and TRBJ2-1; 10 bases map to TRBD2. V lost 8 bases, J lost 6 bases, and 4 bases stayed unmatched. The CDR3 length is 12 residues. Germline values: CDR1 SQVTM, CDR2 ANQGSEA. The CDR3 coding sequence is TGCAGCCTAGCGGGAGAAGGCAATGAGCAGTTCTTC. It codes for CSLAGEGNEQFF.

V is TRBV6-4 and J is TRBJ2-3, with a possible D match to TRBD2 (6 bases). CDR1 is MRHNA, CDR2 SNTAGT, per germline. Trimming pared 4 bases from V and 2 bases from J, leaving 13 bases between. The CDR3 has 15 amino acids. CDR3 nucleotides: TGTGCCAGCAGTGCTTTAGCGGAGCCCACAGATACGCAGTATTTT. Its translation: CASSALAEPTDTQYF.

V and J are TRBV11-2 and TRBJ2-1; D is undetermined. CDR3 size: 15 residues. Germline assignment: CDR1 SGHAT and CDR2 FQNNGV. The germline V and J ends were trimmed by 4 bases and 8 bases, with 18 bases remaining between them. The CDR3 nucleotides are TGTGCCAGCAGCTCGTCAACGTGGCCGCGAGATGAGCAGTTCTTC. It translates to CASSSSTWPRDEQFF.

The count of this clone is one. This rearrangement joins TRBV28 to TRBJ2-1; TRBD2 is a possible D gene (5 bases). Trimming removed 8 bases from V and 1 base from J, with 9 bases in between. CDR1 MDHEN and CDR2 SYDVKM come from the germline V gene. This CDR3 contains 13 residues. CDR3 protein: CASVAPSYNEQFF. The CDR3 DNA reads as TGTGCCAGCGTAGCGCCTTCCTACAATGAGCAGTTCTTC. Combining the CDR3 with reference TRBV28 and TRBJ2-1 gives the whole variable domain DVKVTQSSRYLVKRTGEKVFLECVQDMDHENMFWYRQDPGLGLRLIYFSYDVKMKEKGDIPEGYSVSREKKERFSLILESASTNQTSMYLCASVAPSYNEQFFGPGTRLTVL.

The V call is TRBV9, the J call TRBJ1-2, with TRBD1 identical over 7 bases. CDR3 length: 15 residues. V shed 4 bases and J 4 bases; nucleotides not matched to a gene: 10. The germline gives CDR1 SGDLS, CDR2 YYNGEE. The CDR3 DNA sequence: TGTGCCAGCAGCACATCCGTAGGACAGGTCTATGGCTACACCTTC. Its translation is CASSTSVGQVYGYTF.

This clone was counted once. The V call is TRBV4-3, the J call TRBJ2-7; the D is unclear. V was trimmed by 2 bases and J by 1 base, leaving 9 bases between them. Looked up from germline, CDR1 is LGHNA and CDR2 is YSLEER. The CDR3 is 14 residues long. CDR3 bases: TGCGCCAGCAGCCAATCAAGGAATTCCTACGAGCAGTACTTC. As protein: CASSQSRNSYEQYF.

The genes are TRBV5-1 and TRBJ1-1, with 8 bases that match TRBD1. Germline lookup yields CDR1 SGHRS and CDR2 YFSETQ. CDR3 size: 16 residues. The V and J ends lost 4 bases and 4 bases, in that order; junction bases with no gene match: 12. CDR3 region: CASSLPPNRGGTEAFF. DNA for the CDR3: TGCGCCAGCAGCCTTCCCCCAAACAGGGGGGGCACTGAAGCTTTCTTT.

The rearrangement joins TRBV2 to TRBJ2-1; D perhaps matches TRBD2 (7 bases). Trimming left V 6 bases short and J 7 bases short, with 22 bases between. The V gene's germline CDR1 is SNHLY and CDR2 FYNNEI. The CDR3 has 16 residues. The CDR3 sequence: CASSDWGGASKNEQFF. The CDR3, as DNA: TGTGCCAGCAGCGATTGGGGGGGGGCGTCTAAGAATGAGCAGTTCTTC.

This rearrangement joins TRBV9 to TRBJ2-3, with D maybe TRBD2 (6 bases). The CDR3 is made up of 18 amino acids. CDR1 and CDR2 from the germline V gene are SGDLS and YYNGEE. The V gene lost 0 bases and the J gene lost 0 bases, with 17 bases spanning the gap. The CDR3 protein is CASSVDPGLASSTDTQYF. The CDR3 region has the DNA TGTGCCAGCAGCGTAGACCCTGGGCTAGCGTCTAGCACAGATACGCAGTATTTT.

The V gene is TRBV4-3, the J gene TRBJ2-7; weak D call: TRBD1 (5 bases). From germline, CDR1 is LGHNA and CDR2 YSLEER. V lost 0 bases and J lost 0, with 6 bases in between. This CDR3 is built from 14 residues. The CDR3 nucleotides are TGCGCCAGCAGCCAAGATCAGGGCTCCTACGAGCAGTACTTC. Its protein is CASSQDQGSYEQYF.

This clone was observed a single time. The chain's CDR3 is CASNLKTGGRTEAFF. The DNA of the CDR3 is TGTGCCAGCAATCTTAAAACAGGGGGCCGCACTGAAGCTTTCTTT. This chain uses TRBV28 with TRBJ1-1; 9 bases are shared with TRBD1. Per germline, CDR1 MDHEN and CDR2 SYDVKM. The CDR3 consists of 15 residues. Trimming took 7 bases from V and 4 from J; bases not matched to a gene: 10.

This chain connects TRBV6-1 to TRBJ2-3; 7 bases are shared with TRBD2. Germline-derived CDR1 and CDR2 are MNHNS and SASEGT. Trimming took 1 base from V and 4 from J; bases not matched to a gene: 5. This CDR3 spans 15 amino acids. The chain's CDR3 is CASSEVSGTPDTQYF. In DNA form, the CDR3 reads TGTGCCAGCAGTGAAGTCAGCGGGACGCCAGATACGCAGTATTTT.

J is TRBJ1-5 and V is TRBV7-6; D is possibly TRBD1 (5 bases). Germline assignment: CDR1 SGHVS and CDR2 FNYEAQ. The CDR3 sequence is 14 residues long. Trimming took off 4 bases at V and 2 bases at J, with 9 bases between the two ends. This CDR3 reads CASSSTAGNQPQHF. The CDR3 DNA follows: TGTGCCAGCAGCTCGACAGCTGGCAATCAGCCCCAGCATTTT. Filled out from reference TRBV7-6 and TRBJ1-5, the complete variable domain reads GAGVSQSPRYKVTKRGQDVALRCDPISGHVSLYWYRQALGQGPEFLTYFNYEAQQDKSGLPNDRFSAERPEGSISTLTIQRTEQRDSAMYRCASSSTAGNQPQHFGDGTRLSIL.

The chain recombines TRBV4-1 with TRBJ2-2; a possible D gene is TRBD2 (5 bases). The CDR3 is 15 residues long. Trimming removed 4 bases from V and 0 bases from J, with 9 bases in between. Germline CDR1 is MGHRA and CDR2 is YSYEKL. CDR3 sequence (DNA): TGCGCCAGCAGCCGAGGGTTCGCGAACACCGGGGAGCTGTTTTTT. It encodes CASSRGFANTGELFF.

The chain has TRBV7-2 and TRBJ1-1; TRBD1 matches 8 bases. CDR1 is SGHTA and CDR2 is FQGNSA in the germline V gene. This CDR3 region has 13 residues. Trimming at V came to 5 bases and at J to 6 bases, leaving 5 bases not matched to a gene. The CDR3 region is CASSLQGAAEAFF. In DNA form, the CDR3 reads TGTGCCAGCAGCCTTCAGGGGGCCGCTGAAGCTTTCTTT.

This chain uses TRBV9 with TRBJ2-3; 16 bases are shared with TRBD2. Germline V CDR1 and CDR2: SGDLS, YYNGEE. The CDR3 contains 17 residues. V shed 4 bases and J 6 bases; nucleotides not matched to a gene: 8. CDR3 sequence: CASSPGTSGRARDTQYF. CDR3 nucleotides: TGTGCCAGCAGCCCCGGGACTAGCGGGAGGGCCCGGGATACGCAGTATTTT.

V gene TRBV7-8 combines with J gene TRBJ1-6; no definite D call. This CDR3 is built from 17 residues. From germline, CDR1 is SGHVS and CDR2 FQNEAQ. Trimming took off 3 bases at V and 5 bases at J, with 17 bases between the two ends. CDR3 loop: CASSFVATTSDNSPLHF. The CDR3 DNA reads TGTGCCAGCAGCTTTGTCGCGACTACCAGCGATAATTCACCCCTCCACTTT. The complete variable domain, with remaining parts taken from reference TRBV7-8 and TRBJ1-6, reads GAGVSQSPRYKVAKRGQDVALRCDPISGHVSLFWYQQALGQGPEFLTYFQNEAQLDKSGLPSDRFFAERPEGSVSTLKIQRTQQEDSAVYLCASSFVATTSDNSPLHFGNGTRLTVT.

J is TRBJ2-7 and V is TRBV13; 9 bases match TRBD2. CDR3 length: 16 amino acids. CDR1 and CDR2 from the germline V gene are PRHDT and FYEKMQ (reference sequence). V gave up 1 base and J gave up 5 bases; unmatched junction bases: 9. CDR3 bases: TGTGCCAGCAGCTTAGCTGGCGGGAGGGACTTAAACGAGCAGTACTTC. This sequence encodes CASSLAGGRDLNEQYF.

The chain carries TRBV27 and TRBJ1-4; D not certain. Germline V lookup: CDR1 MNHEY, CDR2 SMNVEV (reference sequence). V shed 4 bases and J shed 1 base, with 10 bases lying between them. The CDR3 runs 15 residues. CDR3 region: CASSSSRLTNEKLFF. The DNA for the CDR3 is TGTGCCAGCAGTTCGAGCAGACTAACTAATGAAAAACTGTTTTTT.

The V gene is TRBV7-9, the J gene TRBJ2-5, with D tentatively TRBD1 (6 bases). The CDR3 runs to 15 residues. Germline V gene lookup returns CDR1 SEHNR and CDR2 FQNEAQ (reference sequence). V was clipped by 4 bases and J by 0 bases, with 12 bases between them. CDR3 region: CASSYQWDNQETQYF. DNA of the CDR3: TGTGCCAGCAGCTATCAGTGGGACAACCAAGAGACCCAGTACTTC.